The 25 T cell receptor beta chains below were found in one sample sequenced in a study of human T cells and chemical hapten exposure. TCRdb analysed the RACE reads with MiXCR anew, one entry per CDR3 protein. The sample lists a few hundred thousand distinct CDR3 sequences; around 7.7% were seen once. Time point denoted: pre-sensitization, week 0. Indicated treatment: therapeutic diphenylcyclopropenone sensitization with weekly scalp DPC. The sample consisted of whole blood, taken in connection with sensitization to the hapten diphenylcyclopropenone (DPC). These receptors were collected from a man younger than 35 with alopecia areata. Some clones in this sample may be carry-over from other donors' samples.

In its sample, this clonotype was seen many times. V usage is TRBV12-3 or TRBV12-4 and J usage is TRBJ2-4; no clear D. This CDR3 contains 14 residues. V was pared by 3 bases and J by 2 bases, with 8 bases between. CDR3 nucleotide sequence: TGTGCCAGCAGTTTGACGGGTACCAAAAACATTCAGTACTTC. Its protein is CASSLTGTKNIQYF.

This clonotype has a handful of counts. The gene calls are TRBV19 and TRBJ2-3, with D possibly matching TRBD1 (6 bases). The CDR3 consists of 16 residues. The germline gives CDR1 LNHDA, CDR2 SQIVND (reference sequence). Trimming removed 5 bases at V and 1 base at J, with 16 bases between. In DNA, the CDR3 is TGTGCCAGTAGTCGGTGGAAGGACAGCGGCACAGATACGCAGTATTTT. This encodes CASSRWKDSGTDTQYF.

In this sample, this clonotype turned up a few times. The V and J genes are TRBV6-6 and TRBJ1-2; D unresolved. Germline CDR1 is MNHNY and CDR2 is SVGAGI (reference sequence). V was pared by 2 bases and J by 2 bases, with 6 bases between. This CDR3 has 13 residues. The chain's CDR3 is CASSYGENYGYTF. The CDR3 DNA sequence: TGTGCCAGCAGTTACGGGGAGAACTATGGCTACACCTTC.

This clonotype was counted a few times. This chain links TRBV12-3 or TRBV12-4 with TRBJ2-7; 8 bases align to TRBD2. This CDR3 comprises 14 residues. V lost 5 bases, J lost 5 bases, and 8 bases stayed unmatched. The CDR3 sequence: CASSPSGGPDEQYF. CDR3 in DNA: TGTGCCAGCAGTCCTTCGGGAGGGCCTGACGAGCAGTACTTC.

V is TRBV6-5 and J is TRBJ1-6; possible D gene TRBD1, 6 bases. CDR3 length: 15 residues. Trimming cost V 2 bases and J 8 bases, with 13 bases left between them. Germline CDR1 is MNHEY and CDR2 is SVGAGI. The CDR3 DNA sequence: TGTGCCAGCAGTTACCTGCCAGGGGATTATTCACCCCTCCACTTT. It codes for CASSYLPGDYSPLHF.

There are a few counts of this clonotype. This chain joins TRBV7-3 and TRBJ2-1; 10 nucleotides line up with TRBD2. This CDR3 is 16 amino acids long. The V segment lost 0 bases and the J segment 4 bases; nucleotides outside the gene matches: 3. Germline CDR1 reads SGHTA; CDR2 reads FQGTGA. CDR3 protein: CASSLTSGGSYNEQFF. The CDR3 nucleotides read TGTGCCAGCAGCTTAACTAGCGGGGGGTCTTACAATGAGCAGTTCTTC.

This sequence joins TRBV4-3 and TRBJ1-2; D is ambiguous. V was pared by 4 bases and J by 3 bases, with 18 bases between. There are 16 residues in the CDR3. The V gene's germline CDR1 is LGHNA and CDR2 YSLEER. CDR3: CASSPTPRVTDYGYTF. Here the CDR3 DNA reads TGCGCCAGCAGCCCAACCCCTAGGGTCACGGACTATGGCTACACCTTC.

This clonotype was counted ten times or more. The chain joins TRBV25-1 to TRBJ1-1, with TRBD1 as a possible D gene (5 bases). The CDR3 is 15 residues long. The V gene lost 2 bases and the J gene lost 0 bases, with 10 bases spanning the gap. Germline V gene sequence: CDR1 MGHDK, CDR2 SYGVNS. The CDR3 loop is CASSEGQLMNTEAFF. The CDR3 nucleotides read TGTGCCAGCAGTGAAGGACAACTGATGAACACTGAAGCTTTCTTT.

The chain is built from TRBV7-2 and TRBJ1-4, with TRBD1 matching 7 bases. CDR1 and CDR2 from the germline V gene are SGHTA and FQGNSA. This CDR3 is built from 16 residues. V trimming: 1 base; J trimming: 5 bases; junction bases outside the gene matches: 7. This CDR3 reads CASSLDRPGGNEKLFF. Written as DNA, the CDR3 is TGTGCCAGCAGCTTAGACCGGCCAGGGGGAAATGAAAAACTGTTTTTT.

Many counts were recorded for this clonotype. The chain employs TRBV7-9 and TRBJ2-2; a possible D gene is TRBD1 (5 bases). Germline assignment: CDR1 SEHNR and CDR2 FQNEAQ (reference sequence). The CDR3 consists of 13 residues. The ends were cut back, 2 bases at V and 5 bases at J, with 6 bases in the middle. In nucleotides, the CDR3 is TGTGCCAGCAGCTTATCAGGGACCGGGGAGCTGTTTTTT. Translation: CASSLSGTGELFF. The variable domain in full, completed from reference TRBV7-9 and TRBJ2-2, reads DTGVSQNPRHKITKRGQNVTFRCDPISEHNRLYWYRQTLGQGPEFLTYFQNEAQLEKSRLLSDRFSAERPKGSFSTLEIQRTEQGDSAMYLCASSLSGTGELFFGEGSRLTVL.

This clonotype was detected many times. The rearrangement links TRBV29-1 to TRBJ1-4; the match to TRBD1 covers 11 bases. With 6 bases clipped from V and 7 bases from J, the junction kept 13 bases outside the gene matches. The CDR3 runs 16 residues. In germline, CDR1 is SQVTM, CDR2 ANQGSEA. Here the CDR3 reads CSVRTGGALASEKLFF. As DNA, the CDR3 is TGCAGCGTCCGGACAGGGGGCGCCTTGGCAAGTGAAAAACTGTTTTTT.

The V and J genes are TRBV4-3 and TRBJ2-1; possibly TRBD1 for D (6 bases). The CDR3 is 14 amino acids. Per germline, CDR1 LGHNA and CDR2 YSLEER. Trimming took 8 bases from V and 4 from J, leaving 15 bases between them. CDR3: CASAPEQGYNEQFF. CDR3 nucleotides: TGCGCCAGCGCACCCGAACAGGGATACAATGAGCAGTTCTTC.

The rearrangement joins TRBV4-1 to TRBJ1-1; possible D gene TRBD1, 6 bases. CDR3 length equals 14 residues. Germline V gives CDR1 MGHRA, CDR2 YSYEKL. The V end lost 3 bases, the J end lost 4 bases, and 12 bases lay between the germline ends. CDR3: CASSHTGLGTEAFF. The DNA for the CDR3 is TGCGCCAGCAGCCACACAGGGCTCGGCACTGAAGCTTTCTTT.

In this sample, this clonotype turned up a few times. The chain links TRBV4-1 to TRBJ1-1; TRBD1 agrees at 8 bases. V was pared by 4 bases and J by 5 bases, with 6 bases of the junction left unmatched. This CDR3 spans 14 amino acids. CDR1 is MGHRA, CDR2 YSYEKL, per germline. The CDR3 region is CASSLSQGVTEAFF. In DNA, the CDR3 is TGCGCCAGCAGCCTATCACAGGGGGTGACTGAAGCTTTCTTT.

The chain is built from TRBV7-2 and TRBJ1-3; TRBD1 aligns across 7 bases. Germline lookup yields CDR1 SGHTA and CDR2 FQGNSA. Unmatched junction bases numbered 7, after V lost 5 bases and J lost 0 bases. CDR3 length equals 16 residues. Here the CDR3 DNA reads TGTGCCAGCAGCCCTTCGGACAGGAGCTCTGGAAACACCATATATTTT. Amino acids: CASSPSDRSSGNTIYF.

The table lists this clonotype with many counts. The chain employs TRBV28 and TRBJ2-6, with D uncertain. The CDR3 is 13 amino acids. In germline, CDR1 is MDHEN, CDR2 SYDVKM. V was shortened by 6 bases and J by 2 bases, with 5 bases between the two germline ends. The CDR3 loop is CASRATGANVLTF. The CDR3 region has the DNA TGTGCCAGCAGGGCTACTGGGGCCAACGTCCTGACTTTC.

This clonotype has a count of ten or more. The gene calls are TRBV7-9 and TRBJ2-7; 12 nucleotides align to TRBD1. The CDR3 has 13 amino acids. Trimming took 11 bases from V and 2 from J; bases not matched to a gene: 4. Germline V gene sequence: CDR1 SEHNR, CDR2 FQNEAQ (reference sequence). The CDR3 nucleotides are TGTGCCTCCGGGGACAGGGGGCCCTACGAGCAGTACGTC. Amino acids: CASGDRGPYEQYV.

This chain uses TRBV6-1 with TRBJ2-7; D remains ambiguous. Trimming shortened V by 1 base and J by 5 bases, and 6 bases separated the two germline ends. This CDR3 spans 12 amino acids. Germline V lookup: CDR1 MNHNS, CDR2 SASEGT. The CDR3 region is CASSEGVDEQYV. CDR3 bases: TGTGCCAGCAGTGAAGGGGTTGACGAGCAGTACGTC.

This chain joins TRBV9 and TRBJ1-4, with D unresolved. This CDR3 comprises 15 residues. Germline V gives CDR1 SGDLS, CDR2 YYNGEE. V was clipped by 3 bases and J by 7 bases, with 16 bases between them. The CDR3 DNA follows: TGTGCCAGCAGCGAGGGAGGTGGCGAAGGTGAAAAACTGTTTTTT. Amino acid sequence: CASSEGGGEGEKLFF.

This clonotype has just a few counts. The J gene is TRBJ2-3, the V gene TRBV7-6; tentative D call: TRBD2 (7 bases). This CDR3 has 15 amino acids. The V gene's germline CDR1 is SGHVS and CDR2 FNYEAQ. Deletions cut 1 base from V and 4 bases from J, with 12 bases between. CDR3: CASSLESGGADTQYF. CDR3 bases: TGTGCCAGCAGCTTAGAATCGGGGGGCGCAGATACGCAGTATTTT.

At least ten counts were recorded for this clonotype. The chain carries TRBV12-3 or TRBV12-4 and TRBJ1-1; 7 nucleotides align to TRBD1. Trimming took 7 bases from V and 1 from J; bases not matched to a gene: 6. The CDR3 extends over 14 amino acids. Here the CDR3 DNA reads TGTGCCAGCAACTTGCGACAGGGGAACACTGAAGCTTTCTTT. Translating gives CASNLRQGNTEAFF.

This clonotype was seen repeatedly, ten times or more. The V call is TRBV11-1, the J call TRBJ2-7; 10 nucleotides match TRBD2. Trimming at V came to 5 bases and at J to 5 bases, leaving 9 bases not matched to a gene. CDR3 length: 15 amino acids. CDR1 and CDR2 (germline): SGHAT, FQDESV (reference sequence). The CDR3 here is CASSPSGGAIHEQYV. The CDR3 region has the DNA TGTGCCAGCAGCCCAAGCGGGGGGGCAATCCACGAGCAGTACGTC.

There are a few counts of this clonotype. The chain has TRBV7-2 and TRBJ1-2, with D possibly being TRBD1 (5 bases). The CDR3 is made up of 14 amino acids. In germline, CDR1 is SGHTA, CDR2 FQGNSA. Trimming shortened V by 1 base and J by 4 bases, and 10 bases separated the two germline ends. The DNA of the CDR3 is TGTGCCAGCAGCTTAGGGGGACTCCCCTATGGCTACACCTTC. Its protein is CASSLGGLPYGYTF.

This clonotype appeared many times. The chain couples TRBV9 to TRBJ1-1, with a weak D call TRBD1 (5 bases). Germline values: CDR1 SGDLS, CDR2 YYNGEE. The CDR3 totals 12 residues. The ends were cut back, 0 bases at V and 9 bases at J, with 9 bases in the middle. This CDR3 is CASSVDGTKAFF. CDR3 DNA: TGTGCCAGCAGCGTAGACGGGACTAAAGCTTTCTTT.

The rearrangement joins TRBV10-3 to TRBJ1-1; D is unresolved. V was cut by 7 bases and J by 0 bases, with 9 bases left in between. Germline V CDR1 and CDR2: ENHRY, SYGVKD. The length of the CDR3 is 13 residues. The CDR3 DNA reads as TGTGCCATCAAAGCCAACATGAACACTGAAGCTTTCTTT. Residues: CAIKANMNTEAFF.